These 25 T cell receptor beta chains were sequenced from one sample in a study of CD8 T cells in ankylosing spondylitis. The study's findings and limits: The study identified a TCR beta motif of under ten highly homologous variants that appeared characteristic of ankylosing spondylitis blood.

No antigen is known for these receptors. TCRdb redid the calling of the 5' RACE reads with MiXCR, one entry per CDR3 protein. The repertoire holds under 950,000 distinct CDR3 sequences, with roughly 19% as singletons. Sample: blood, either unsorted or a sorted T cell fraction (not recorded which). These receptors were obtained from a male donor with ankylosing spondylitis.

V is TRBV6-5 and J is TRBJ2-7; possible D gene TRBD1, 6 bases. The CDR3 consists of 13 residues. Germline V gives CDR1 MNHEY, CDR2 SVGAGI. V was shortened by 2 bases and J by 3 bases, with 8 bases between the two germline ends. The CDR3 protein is CASSYLQGYEQYF. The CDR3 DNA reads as TGTGCCAGCAGTTACCTACAGGGCTACGAGCAGTACTTC.

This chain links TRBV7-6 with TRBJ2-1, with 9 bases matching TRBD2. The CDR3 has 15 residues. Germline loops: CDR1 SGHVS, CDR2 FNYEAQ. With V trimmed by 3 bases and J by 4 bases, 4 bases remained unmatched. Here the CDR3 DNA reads TGTGCCAGCAGCTTGCGGGAGGGGTTATACAATGAGCAGTTCTTC. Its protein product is CASSLREGLYNEQFF.

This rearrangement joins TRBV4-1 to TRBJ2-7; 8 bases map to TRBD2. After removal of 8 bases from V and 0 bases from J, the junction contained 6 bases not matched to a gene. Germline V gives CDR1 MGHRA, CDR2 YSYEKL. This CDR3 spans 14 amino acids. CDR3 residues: CASGLAQSSYEQYF. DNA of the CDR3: TGCGCCAGCGGACTAGCACAGAGCTCCTACGAGCAGTACTTC.

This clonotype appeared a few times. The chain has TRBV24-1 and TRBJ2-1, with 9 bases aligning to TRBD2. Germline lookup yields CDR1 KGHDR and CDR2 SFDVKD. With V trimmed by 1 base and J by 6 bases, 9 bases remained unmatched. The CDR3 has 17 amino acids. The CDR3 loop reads CATSDFGASGIINEQFF. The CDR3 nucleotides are TGTGCCACCAGTGATTTCGGCGCTAGCGGGATCATCAATGAGCAGTTCTTC.

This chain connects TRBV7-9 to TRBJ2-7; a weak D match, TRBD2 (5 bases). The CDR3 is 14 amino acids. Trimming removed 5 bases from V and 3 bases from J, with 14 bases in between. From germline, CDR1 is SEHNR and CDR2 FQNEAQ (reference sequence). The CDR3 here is CASSPQRQVYEQYF. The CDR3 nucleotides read TGTGCCAGCAGCCCCCAGCGGCAGGTCTACGAGCAGTACTTC.

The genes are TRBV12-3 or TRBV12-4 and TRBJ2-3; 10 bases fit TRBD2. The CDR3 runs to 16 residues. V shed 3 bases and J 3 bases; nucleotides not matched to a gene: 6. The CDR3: CASSFRASGRTDTQYF. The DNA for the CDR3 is TGTGCCAGCAGTTTTAGGGCTAGCGGGAGAACAGATACGCAGTATTTT.

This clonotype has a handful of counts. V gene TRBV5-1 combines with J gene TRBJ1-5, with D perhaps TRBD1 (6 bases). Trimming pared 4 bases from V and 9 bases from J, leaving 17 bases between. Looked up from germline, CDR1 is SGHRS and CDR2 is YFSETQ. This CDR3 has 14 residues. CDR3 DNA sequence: TGCGCCAGCAGCCCCGGGACACCTGGTTGGCCCCAGCATTTT. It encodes CASSPGTPGWPQHF.

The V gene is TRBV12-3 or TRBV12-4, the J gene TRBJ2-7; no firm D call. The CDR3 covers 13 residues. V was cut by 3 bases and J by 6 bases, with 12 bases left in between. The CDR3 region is CASSFGSGFEQYF. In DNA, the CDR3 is TGTGCCAGCAGTTTCGGTTCAGGTTTCGAGCAGTACTTC.

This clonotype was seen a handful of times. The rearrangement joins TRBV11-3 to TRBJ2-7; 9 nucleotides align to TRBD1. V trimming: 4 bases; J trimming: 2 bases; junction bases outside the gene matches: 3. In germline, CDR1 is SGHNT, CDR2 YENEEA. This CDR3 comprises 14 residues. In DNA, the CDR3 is TGTGCCAGCAGCTCCGGGACAGGGCCCTACGAGCAGTACTTC. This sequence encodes CASSSGTGPYEQYF.

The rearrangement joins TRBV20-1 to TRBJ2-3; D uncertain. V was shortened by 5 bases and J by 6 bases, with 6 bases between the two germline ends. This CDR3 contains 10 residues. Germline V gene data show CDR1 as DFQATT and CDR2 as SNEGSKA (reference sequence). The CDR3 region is CSAHWDTQYF. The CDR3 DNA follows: TGCAGTGCTCATTGGGATACGCAGTATTTT.

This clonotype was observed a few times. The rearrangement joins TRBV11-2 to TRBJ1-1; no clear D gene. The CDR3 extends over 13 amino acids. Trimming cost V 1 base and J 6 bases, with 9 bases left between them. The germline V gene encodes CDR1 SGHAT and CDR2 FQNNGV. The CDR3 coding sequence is TGTGCCAGCAGCTTAGGGCCCTCCGCTGAAGCTTTCTTT. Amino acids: CASSLGPSAEAFF.

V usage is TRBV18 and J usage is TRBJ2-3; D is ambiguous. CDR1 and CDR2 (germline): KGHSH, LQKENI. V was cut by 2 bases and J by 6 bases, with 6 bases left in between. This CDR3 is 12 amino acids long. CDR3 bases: TGTGCCAGCTCACCAATTCTGGATACGCAGTATTTT. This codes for CASSPILDTQYF.

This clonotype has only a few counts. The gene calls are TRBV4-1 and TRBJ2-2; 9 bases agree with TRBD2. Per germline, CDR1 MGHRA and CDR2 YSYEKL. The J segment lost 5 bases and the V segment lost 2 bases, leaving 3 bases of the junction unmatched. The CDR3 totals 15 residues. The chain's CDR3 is CASSQQREDTGELFF. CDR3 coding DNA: TGCGCCAGCAGCCAACAGCGGGAGGATACCGGGGAGCTGTTTTTT.

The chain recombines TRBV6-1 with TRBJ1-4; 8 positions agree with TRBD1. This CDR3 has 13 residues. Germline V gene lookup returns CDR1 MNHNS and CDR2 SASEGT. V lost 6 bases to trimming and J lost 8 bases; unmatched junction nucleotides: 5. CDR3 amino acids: CASSPGQAEKLFF. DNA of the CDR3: TGTGCCAGCAGCCCGGGACAGGCAGAAAAACTGTTTTTT.

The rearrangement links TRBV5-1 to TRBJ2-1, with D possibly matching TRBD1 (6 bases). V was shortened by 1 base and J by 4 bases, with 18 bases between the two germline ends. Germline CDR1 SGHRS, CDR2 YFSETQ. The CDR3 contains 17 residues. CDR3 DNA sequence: TGCGCCAGCAGCTTGCGCCCAGGGGAGAGAGAATACAATGAGCAGTTCTTC. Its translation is CASSLRPGEREYNEQFF.

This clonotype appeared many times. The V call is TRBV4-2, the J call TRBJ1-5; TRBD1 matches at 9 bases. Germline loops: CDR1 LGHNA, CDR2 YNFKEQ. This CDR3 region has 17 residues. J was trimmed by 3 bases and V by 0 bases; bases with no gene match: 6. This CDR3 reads CASSQEFTGGFNQPQHF. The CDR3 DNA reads TGTGCCAGCAGCCAAGAGTTTACAGGGGGCTTCAATCAGCCCCAGCATTTT.

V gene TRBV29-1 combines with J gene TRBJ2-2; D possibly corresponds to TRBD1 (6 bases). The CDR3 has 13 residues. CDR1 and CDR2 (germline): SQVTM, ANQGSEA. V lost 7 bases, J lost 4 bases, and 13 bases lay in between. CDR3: CSASGTTTGELFF. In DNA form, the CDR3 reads TGCAGCGCCTCCGGGACAACCACCGGGGAGCTGTTTTTT.

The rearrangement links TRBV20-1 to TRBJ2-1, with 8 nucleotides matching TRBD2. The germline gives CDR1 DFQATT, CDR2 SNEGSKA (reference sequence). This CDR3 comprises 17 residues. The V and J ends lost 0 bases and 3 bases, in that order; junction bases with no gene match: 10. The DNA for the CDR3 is TGCAGTGCTAGAGATTTAGCCGGCGGGGGGTTCTACAATGAGCAGTTCTTC. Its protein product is CSARDLAGGGFYNEQFF.

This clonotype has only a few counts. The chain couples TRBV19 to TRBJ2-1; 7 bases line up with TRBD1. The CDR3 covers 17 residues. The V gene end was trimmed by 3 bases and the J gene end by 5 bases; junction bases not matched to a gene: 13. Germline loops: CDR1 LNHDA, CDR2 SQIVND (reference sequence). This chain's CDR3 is CASSIDRWGQKNNEQFF. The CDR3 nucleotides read TGTGCCAGTAGTATCGACCGTTGGGGACAGAAGAACAATGAGCAGTTCTTC. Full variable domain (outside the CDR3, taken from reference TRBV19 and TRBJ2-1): DGGITQSPKYLFRKEGQNVTLSCEQNLNHDAMYWYRQDPGQGLRLIYYSQIVNDFQKGDIAEGYSVSREKKESFPLTVTSAQKNPTAFYLCASSIDRWGQKNNEQFFGPGTRLTVL.

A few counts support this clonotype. CDR3 sequence: CASSQDLGEGYNEQFF. The CDR3 coding sequence is TGCGCCAGCAGCCAAGATTTGGGGGAGGGGTACAATGAGCAGTTCTTC. The rearrangement links TRBV4-3 to TRBJ2-1; TRBD2 matches 7 bases. The CDR3 spans 16 residues. V was clipped by 0 bases and J by 4 bases; unmatched bases: 6. Germline CDR1 LGHNA, CDR2 YSLEER.

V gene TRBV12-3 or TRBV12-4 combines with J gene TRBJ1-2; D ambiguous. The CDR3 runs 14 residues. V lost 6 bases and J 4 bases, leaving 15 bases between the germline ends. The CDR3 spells CASRESLNPYGYTF. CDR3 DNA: TGTGCCAGCAGGGAGAGTCTGAACCCCTATGGCTACACCTTC.

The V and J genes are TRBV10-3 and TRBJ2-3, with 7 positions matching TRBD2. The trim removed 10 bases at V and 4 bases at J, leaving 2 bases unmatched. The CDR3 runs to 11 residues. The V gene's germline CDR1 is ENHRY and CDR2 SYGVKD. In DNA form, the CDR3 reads TGTGCCACCGGACTAGCAGATACGCAGTATTTT. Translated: CATGLADTQYF.

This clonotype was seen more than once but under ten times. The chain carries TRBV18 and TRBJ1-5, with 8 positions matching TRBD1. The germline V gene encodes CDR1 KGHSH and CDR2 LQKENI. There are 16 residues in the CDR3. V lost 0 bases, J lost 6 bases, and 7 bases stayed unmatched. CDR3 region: CASSPPGVQGGQPQHF. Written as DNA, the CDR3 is TGTGCCAGCTCACCACCCGGGGTACAGGGGGGTCAGCCCCAGCATTTT.

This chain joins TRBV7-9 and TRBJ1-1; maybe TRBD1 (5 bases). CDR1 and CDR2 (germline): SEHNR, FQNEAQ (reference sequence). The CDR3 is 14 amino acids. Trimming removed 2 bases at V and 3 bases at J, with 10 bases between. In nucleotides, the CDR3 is TGTGCCAGCAGCTTACCCCTCAGGGACACTGAAGCTTTCTTT. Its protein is CASSLPLRDTEAFF.

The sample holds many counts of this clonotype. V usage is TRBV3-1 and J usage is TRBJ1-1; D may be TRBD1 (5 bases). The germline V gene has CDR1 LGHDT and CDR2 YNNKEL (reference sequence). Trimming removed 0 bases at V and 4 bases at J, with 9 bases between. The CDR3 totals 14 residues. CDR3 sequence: CASSQDGGVTEAFF. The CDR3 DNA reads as TGTGCCAGCAGCCAAGATGGGGGTGTCACTGAAGCTTTCTTT.